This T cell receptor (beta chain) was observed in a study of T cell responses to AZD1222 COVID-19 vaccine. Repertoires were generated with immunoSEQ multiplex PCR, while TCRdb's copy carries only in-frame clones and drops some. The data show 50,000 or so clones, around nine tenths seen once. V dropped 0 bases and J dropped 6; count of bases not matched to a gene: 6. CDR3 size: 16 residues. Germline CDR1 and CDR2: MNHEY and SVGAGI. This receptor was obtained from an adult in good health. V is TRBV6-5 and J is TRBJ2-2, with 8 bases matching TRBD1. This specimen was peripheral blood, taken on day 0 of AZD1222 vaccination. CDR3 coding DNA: TGTGCCAGCAGTTACTCGAACCTCAGGGGGCCCGGGGAGCTGTTTTTT. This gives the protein CASSYSNLRGPGELFF.